A selection of T cell receptor beta chains follows, all from one sample in a study of T cells after yellow fever vaccination. MiXCR was run by TCRdb on the 5' RACE reads, yielding one entry per CDR3 protein. The table includes hundreds of thousands of distinct CDR3 sequences, about 5.2% detected once. The material was CD4+ T cells sorted from PBMCs, obtained on the day of the yellow fever booster vaccination. The receptors stem from a man aged 18 to 35 who received the YFV17D yellow fever vaccine. Each CDR3 is given with its conserved first and last residue.

J,V,CDR3
TRBJ2-1,TRBV7-8,CASSFPAGGIYNEQFF
TRBJ2-1,TRBV9,CASSVLAGARTNSYNEQFF
TRBJ1-6,TRBV19,CASSIDGLNLSPLHF
TRBJ1-2,TRBV7-8,CASSPQGPNYTF
TRBJ2-5,TRBV23-1,CASSHWTGEDETQYF
TRBJ2-2,TRBV20-1,CSAPGGLHTGELFF
TRBJ2-7,TRBV6-5,CASRPGQGYEQYF
TRBJ2-3,TRBV5-1,CASSLAPLGSTDTQYF
TRBJ2-3,TRBV7-8,CASSLGGGHGTQYF
TRBJ1-4,TRBV2,CASSVNRGSEKLFF
TRBJ1-1,TRBV6-5,CASSYSGQLNTEAFF
TRBJ2-5,TRBV7-8,CASSFGLAGETQYF
TRBJ2-5,TRBV7-2,CASSRTGQRETQYF
TRBJ2-5,TRBV6-5,CASSSGGTQYF